These T cell receptor beta chains were read from a single sample in a study of blood T cell repertoires in COVID-19. Profiled with immunoSEQ multiplex PCR; TCRdb holds only in-frame clones, not every one. This sample has under 75,000 clones; 80% to 95% occur once, and the top ten carry about 4.5%. The sample taken for sequencing was peripheral blood. These receptors all stem from a man in his fifties or sixties with active COVID-19. The CDR3 runs from the conserved cysteine through the conserved F or W. Fields, in order: clone size, J gene, D gene, V gene, CDR3 DNA, CDR3 protein. A D gene is named only where the DNA matches it firmly. Rows may omit the clone size; those that give it use once, few, many or a size class.

>-|TRBJ2-1|TRBD1|TRBV7-8
TGTGCCAGCAGACAACTCCCTGGTGTAGGGACAGGGTCCTACAATGAGCAGTTCTTC
CASRQLPGVGTGSYNEQFF
>-|TRBJ2-5|TRBD1|TRBV28
TGTGCCAGCAGACCCCCGGGACAGGGGATTTCGGGAGAGACCCAGTACTTC
CASRPPGQGISGETQYF
>-|TRBJ2-3|-|TRBV3-1/TRBV3-2
TGTGCCAGCAGCCAGGATAGGGGAACAGATACGCAGTATTTT
CASSQDRGTDTQYF
>-|TRBJ1-1|-|TRBV7-3
TGTGCCAGCAGCCTTGACTCGAACACTGAAGCTTTCTTT
CASSLDSNTEAFF
>-|TRBJ2-2|TRBD2|TRBV7-2
TGTGCCAGCAGCCACACTAGCGGTGACACCGGGGAGCTGTTTTTT
CASSHTSGDTGELFF
>-|TRBJ1-2|-|TRBV6-5
TGTGCCAGCTACCTAGACGGCCGGTATGGCTACACCTTC
CASYLDGRYGYTF
>-|TRBJ2-7|TRBD2|TRBV9
TGTGCCAGCAGCGTTAGCGGGAGCCTGGTTTACGAGCAGTACTTC
CASSVSGSLVYEQYF
>-|TRBJ2-5|TRBD2|TRBV9
TGTGCCAGCAGCGTAGGTTCCGGGGGGGAGACCCAGTACTTC
CASSVGSGGETQYF
>-|TRBJ2-3|TRBD2|TRBV4-1
TGCGCCAGCAGCCGTAGCGGGGGCCGACCCACAGATACGCAGTATTTT
CASSRSGGRPTDTQYF
>-|TRBJ1-3|-|TRBV5-1
TGCGCCAGCAGCGGGGACAACTCTGGAAACACCATATATTTT
CASSGDNSGNTIYF
>-|TRBJ1-3|-|TRBV11-2
TGTGCCAGCAGCTTAGAAGCCCGTCCAACTGGAAACACCATATATTTT
CASSLEARPTGNTIYF
>-|TRBJ2-3|TRBD1|TRBV24-1
TGTGCCACCAGTGATTCTGGACAGGGGGCGGCGGATACGCAGTATTTT
CATSDSGQGAADTQYF
>-|TRBJ1-2|-|TRBV7-9
TGTGCCAGCAGCTTAGACCAAGGCGCGGCAGGCTACACCTTC
CASSLDQGAAGYTF
>-|TRBJ2-3|-|TRBV18
TGTGCCAGCTCCCTGGACACCGCCGGAGATACGCAGTATTTT
CASSLDTAGDTQYF
>-|TRBJ2-1|TRBD1|TRBV30
TGTGCCTGGACCGGGACAGGTAACAATGAGCAGTTCTTC
CAWTGTGNNEQFF
>-|TRBJ1-5|-|TRBV5-6
TGTGCCAGCAGCCTGAGAACGGGGTTTAGCAATCAGCCCCAGCATTTT
CASSLRTGFSNQPQHF
>-|TRBJ1-1|TRBD1|TRBV3-1/TRBV3-2
TGTGCCAGCAGCTCTTCAACAGGGGCCGCTTTCTTT
CASSSSTGAAFF
>few|TRBJ2-7|TRBD2|TRBV7-9
TGTGCCAGCAGCGCTAGCGGGGCCCTCTCCTACGAGCAGTACTTC
CASSASGALSYEQYF
>-|TRBJ1-1|-|TRBV27
TGTGCCAGCAGTTCAACCCCAGGGGTTCCGACTGAAGCTTTCTTT
CASSSTPGVPTEAFF
>-|TRBJ1-3|-|TRBV7-2
TGTGCCAGCAGCTCCTCGGGAGGGCGCTCTGGAAACACCATATATTTT
CASSSSGGRSGNTIYF
>-|TRBJ2-3|-|TRBV24-1
TGTGCCACCAGTAGTCGGACTACTAGCACAGATACGCAGTATTTT
CATSSRTTSTDTQYF
>-|TRBJ2-7|TRBD1|TRBV19
TGTGCCAGTAGTATGGGACAGGGCTCCTACGAGCAGTACTTC
CASSMGQGSYEQYF
>-|TRBJ2-1|TRBD2|TRBV5-1
TGCGCCAGCAGCTTTACTAGCGGGAGCTCCTACAATGAGCAGTTCTTC
CASSFTSGSSYNEQFF
>-|TRBJ2-7|TRBD2|TRBV19
TGTGCCAGTAGGGGGACTAGCGGACCCTACGAGCAGTACTTC
CASRGTSGPYEQYF
>-|TRBJ2-2|-|TRBV11-2
TGTGCCAGCAGCCCCCCGGGCCAGGGTCTTGTGCGTGCCGGGGAGCTGTTTTTT
CASSPPGQGLVRAGELFF
>-|TRBJ1-5|TRBD1|TRBV7-8
TGTGCCAGCAGCTTATGGGCAGGGGGGAATCAGCCCCAGCATTTT
CASSLWAGGNQPQHF
>-|TRBJ2-3|-|TRBV19
TGTGCCAGTAGTATTGTCCGTAGCACAGATACGCAGTATTTT
CASSIVRSTDTQYF
>-|TRBJ2-4|-|TRBV3-1/TRBV3-2
TGTGCCAGCAGCCAAGGACATCCACGGCAAATTCAGTACTTC
CASSQGHPRQIQYF
>-|TRBJ1-1|-|TRBV10-3
TGTGCCATCCGGCGATCCTTTTGGGCGGCCGAGGGCACTGAAGCTTTCTTT
CAIRRSFWAAEGTEAFF
>-|TRBJ2-5|-|TRBV2
TGTGCCAGCAGCCTACCGTGGACAAGGCAAGAGACCCAGTACTTC
CASSLPWTRQETQYF
>-|TRBJ1-1|-|TRBV18
TGTGCCAGCTCACCACTAAGGGGTTACACTGAAGCTTTCTTT
CASSPLRGYTEAFF
>-|TRBJ2-7|TRBD1|TRBV7-2
TGTGCCAGCAGCTCCGGACAGGGCGCCTACGAGCAGTACTTC
CASSSGQGAYEQYF
>-|TRBJ2-1|-|TRBV6-2/TRBV6-3
TGTGCCGGAAGTTATAGCGGAGCCGGCTCCTACAATGAGCAGTTCTTC
CAGSYSGAGSYNEQFF
>-|TRBJ2-3|TRBD2|TRBV7-2
TGTGCCAGCAGCGCCCTCCCTAGCGGGGGGGTTCGGAATACGCAGTATTTT
CASSALPSGGVRNTQYF
>-|TRBJ2-3|TRBD2|TRBV9
TGTGCCAGCAGTCTAGCGGGAGTAGGTACGCAGTATTTT
CASSLAGVGTQYF
>-|TRBJ1-1|TRBD1|TRBV5-8
TGTGCCAGCAGCTTACGACAGGGAGGATGGACTGAAGCTTTCTTT
CASSLRQGGWTEAFF
>-|TRBJ1-1|TRBD1|TRBV5-1
TGCGCCAGCAGCTTGGAGGGACAGGGTGAAGCTTTCTTT
CASSLEGQGEAFF
>once|TRBJ2-1|TRBD2|TRBV24-1
TGTGCCACCAGTGGGACTAGCGGGAGGGCCTACAATGAGCAGTTCTTC
CATSGTSGRAYNEQFF
>-|TRBJ1-4|-|TRBV27
TGTGCCAGCAGCCGCCCGGGGGGGTCTAATGAAAAACTGTTTTTT
CASSRPGGSNEKLFF
>-|TRBJ2-7|-|TRBV2
TGTGCCAGCAGGACAACTTTGAACTACGAGCAGTACTTC
CASRTTLNYEQYF
>-|TRBJ2-1|TRBD2|TRBV5-1
TGCGCCAGCAGCTTGACTAGCGGGAGGAACAATGAGCAGTTCTTC
CASSLTSGRNNEQFF
>-|TRBJ2-7|-|TRBV20-1
TGCAGTGCTAGTCGGGGGTACGAGCAGTACTTC
CSASRGYEQYF
>-|TRBJ2-7|TRBD2|TRBV24-1
TGTGCCACCAGTCCTAGCGGGACGCCCCAAGGGGGGGAGCAGTACTTC
CATSPSGTPQGGEQYF
>-|TRBJ2-7|TRBD2|TRBV5-6
TGTGCCAGCAGCTTGGCTATTAGCGGGAAGTTGGGCTACGAGCAGTACTTC
CASSLAISGKLGYEQYF
>-|TRBJ2-7|TRBD2|TRBV4-2
TGTGCCAGCAGCCAACGGACTAGCGGGGGTTTCTCCTACGAGCAGTACTTC
CASSQRTSGGFSYEQYF
>-|TRBJ2-7|TRBD1|TRBV28
TGTGCCAGCAGTCCGGGACAGGTTGTTTACGAGCAGTACTTC
CASSPGQVVYEQYF
>-|TRBJ2-3|-|TRBV10-3
TGTGCCACTTGGGACATCAGTCCCACAGATACGCAGTATTTT
CATWDISPTDTQYF
>few|TRBJ2-7|-|TRBV7-3
TGTGCCAGCAGCTTAACCGGGGATGGCTACGAGCAGTACTTC
CASSLTGDGYEQYF
>few|TRBJ2-2|-|TRBV10-1
TGCGCCCTAAGGGGCGGGGAGCTGTTTTTT
CALRGGELFF
>-|TRBJ2-5|TRBD1|TRBV5-8
TGTGCCAGCAGCACCGGACAGGGGAAAGAGACCCAGTACTTC
CASSTGQGKETQYF
>-|TRBJ2-2|TRBD2|TRBV7-9
TGTGCCAGCCACGGGATGACTAGCAACACCGGGGAGCTGTTTTTT
CASHGMTSNTGELFF
>few|TRBJ1-2|TRBD1|TRBV4-2
TGTGCCAGCAGCCAAGATTGGGGACAGTGGAACTATGGCTACACCTTC
CASSQDWGQWNYGYTF
>-|TRBJ1-2|TRBD1|TRBV12-3/TRBV12-4
TGTGCCAGCAGTTCGGACAGGGGGCTTGGCTACACCTTC
CASSSDRGLGYTF
>-|TRBJ1-5|-|TRBV29-1
TGCAGCGTTGGGGGGCCTAATCAGCCCCAGCATTTT
CSVGGPNQPQHF
>few|TRBJ1-2|-|TRBV27
TGTGCCAGCAGTTTATCCGCAGGTTCCAACTATGGCTACACCTTC
CASSLSAGSNYGYTF